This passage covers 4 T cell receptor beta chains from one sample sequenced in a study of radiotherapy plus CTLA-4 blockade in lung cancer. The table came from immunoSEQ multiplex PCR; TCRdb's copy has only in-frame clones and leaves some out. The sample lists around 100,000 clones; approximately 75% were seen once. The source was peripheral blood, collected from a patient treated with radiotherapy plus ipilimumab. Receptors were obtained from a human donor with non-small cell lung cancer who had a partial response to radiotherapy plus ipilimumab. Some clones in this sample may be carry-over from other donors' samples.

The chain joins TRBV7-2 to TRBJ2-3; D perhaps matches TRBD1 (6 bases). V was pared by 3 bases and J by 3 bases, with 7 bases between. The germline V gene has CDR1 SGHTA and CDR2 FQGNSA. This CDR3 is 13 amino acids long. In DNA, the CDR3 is TGTGCCAGCAGCTTCGGACAGACAGATACGCAGTATTTT. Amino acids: CASSFGQTDTQYF. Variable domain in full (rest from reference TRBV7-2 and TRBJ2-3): GAGVSQSPSNKVTEKGKDVELRCDPISGHTALYWYRQSLGQGLEFLIYFQGNSAPDKSGLPSDRFSAERTGGSVSTLTIQRTQQEDSAVYLCASSFGQTDTQYFGPGTRLTVL.

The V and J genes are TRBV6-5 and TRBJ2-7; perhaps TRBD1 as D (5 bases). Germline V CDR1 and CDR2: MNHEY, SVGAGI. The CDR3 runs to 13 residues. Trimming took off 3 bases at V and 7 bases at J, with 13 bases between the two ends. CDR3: CASSYMQGREQYF. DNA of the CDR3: TGTGCCAGCAGTTATATGCAGGGCAGAGAGCAGTACTTC.

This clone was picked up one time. The CDR3 protein is CASSVGRSSFTDTQYF. In nucleotides, the CDR3 is TGTGCCAGCAGCGTAGGGAGGTCCTCCTTCACAGATACGCAGTATTTT. The rearrangement uses TRBV9 and TRBJ2-3; D possibly corresponds to TRBD2 (5 bases). Trimming pared 0 bases from V and 2 bases from J, leaving 13 bases between. The CDR3 spans 16 residues. Germline V lookup: CDR1 SGDLS, CDR2 YYNGEE. Using reference TRBV9 and TRBJ2-3 for the parts outside the CDR3, the full variable domain is DSGVTQTPKHLITATGQRVTLRCSPRSGDLSVYWYQQSLDQGLQFLIQYYNGEERAKGNILERFSAQQFPDLHSELNLSSLELGDSALYFCASSVGRSSFTDTQYFGPGTRLTVL.

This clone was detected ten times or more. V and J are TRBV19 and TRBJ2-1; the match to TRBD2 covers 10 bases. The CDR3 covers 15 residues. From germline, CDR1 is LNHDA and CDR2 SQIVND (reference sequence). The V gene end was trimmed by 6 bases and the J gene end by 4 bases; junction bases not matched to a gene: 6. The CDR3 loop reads CASRASGGAYNEQFF. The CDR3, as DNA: TGTGCCAGTAGGGCTAGCGGGGGAGCTTACAATGAGCAGTTCTTC.